A single sample gave rise to the 23 T cell receptor beta chains below, sequenced in a study of T cells in localized non-small cell lung cancer. Produced via immunoSEQ multiplex PCR; TCRdb's table is partial and in-frame only. The table lists 38,000 or so clones, 81% of them singletons. The sample in question was peripheral blood mononuclear cells, obtained before any cancer treatment. The receptor set was obtained from a male donor older than 55 with stage II lung adenocarcinoma.

This chain joins TRBV7-9 and TRBJ2-7; perhaps TRBD2 as D (5 bases). The germline gives CDR1 SEHNR, CDR2 FQNEAQ (reference sequence). Trimming stripped 5 bases from V and 7 bases from J, with 12 bases between. The CDR3 has 12 amino acids. Here the CDR3 reads CASSRTSAEQYF. As DNA, the CDR3 is TGTGCCAGCAGCAGGACTTCCGCTGAGCAGTACTTC. The variable domain in full, with the rest retrieved from reference TRBV7-9 and TRBJ2-7, is DTGVSQNPRHKITKRGQNVTFRCDPISEHNRLYWYRQTLGQGPEFLTYFQNEAQLEKSRLLSDRFSAERPKGSFSTLEIQRTEQGDSAMYLCASSRTSAEQYFGPGTRLTVT.

V is TRBV11-2 and J is TRBJ2-2; D may correspond to TRBD1 or TRBD2 (5 bases each). This CDR3 has 13 residues. CDR1 and CDR2 from the germline V gene are SGHAT and FQNNGV. V lost 3 bases and J lost 6, with 8 bases in between. CDR3 DNA sequence: TGTGCCAGCAGCTTGGGGGAGTCCGGGGAGCTGTTTTTT. It specifies CASSLGESGELFF. Full variable domain (outside the CDR3, taken from reference TRBV11-2 and TRBJ2-2): EAGVAQSPRYKIIEKRQSVAFWCNPISGHATLYWYQQILGQGPKLLIQFQNNGVVDDSQLPKDRFSAERLKGVDSTLKIQPAKLEDSAVYLCASSLGESGELFFGEGSRLTVL.

This CDR3 reads CASSLDYYNEQFF. The CDR3 bases are TGTGCCAGCAGCCTGGACTACTACAATGAGCAGTTCTTC. V gene TRBV6-4 combines with J gene TRBJ2-1; perhaps TRBD2 as D (6 bases). Trimming removed 6 bases from V and 3 bases from J, with 9 bases in between. This CDR3 comprises 13 residues. Germline CDR1 reads MRHNA; CDR2 reads SNTAGT.

V gene TRBV7-2 combines with J gene TRBJ1-1; D is unclear. The CDR3 has 12 residues. In germline, CDR1 is SGHTA, CDR2 FQGNSA. V dropped 1 base and J dropped 11 bases, with 11 bases sitting between them. The chain's CDR3 is CASSLGQAGAFF. CDR3 DNA: TGTGCCAGCAGCTTAGGTCAAGCCGGGGCTTTCTTT.

The gene calls are TRBV4-2 and TRBJ2-5, with D perhaps being TRBD1 or TRBD2 (5 bases each). The CDR3 runs to 15 residues. The V and J ends lost 0 bases and 5 bases respectively, with 13 bases between them. In germline, CDR1 is LGHNA, CDR2 YNFKEQ. In DNA form, the CDR3 reads TGTGCCAGCAGCCAAGATCCCCGGGGCTGGGAGACCCAGTACTTC. Translation: CASSQDPRGWETQYF.

The chain has TRBV5-1 and TRBJ2-6, with D possibly called TRBD1 or TRBD2 (6 bases each). V dropped 5 bases and J dropped 1 base, with 19 bases sitting between them. Germline-derived CDR1 and CDR2 are SGHRS and YFSETQ. CDR3 length: 18 amino acids. CDR3 DNA: TGCGCCAGCAGTTTGTTGGGGGGCACGGGATCTGGGGCCAACGTCCTGACTTTC. The encoded protein is CASSLLGGTGSGANVLTF.

The J gene is TRBJ2-1, the V gene TRBV7-3; no clear D gene. V lost 2 bases, J lost 7 bases, and 12 bases lay in between. CDR3 size: 14 residues. Germline CDR1 SGHTA, CDR2 FQGTGA. The CDR3 DNA reads as TGTGCCAGCAGCTTAGACGGTCCCTGGAATGAGCAGTTCTTC. Its protein product is CASSLDGPWNEQFF.

The gene calls are TRBV14 and TRBJ1-2; no clear D. CDR1 and CDR2 (germline): SGHDN, FVKESK. Trimming stripped 5 bases from V and 4 bases from J, with 11 bases between. This CDR3 spans 13 amino acids. In DNA, the CDR3 is TGTGCCAGCAGCATAGGGAGAAGCTATGGCTACACCTTC. Translated: CASSIGRSYGYTF.

This clone was detected once. This chain links TRBV11-2 with TRBJ2-3; D gene ambiguous. Germline V gene data show CDR1 as SGHAT and CDR2 as FQNNGV. This CDR3 comprises 14 residues. The V end was cut by 3 bases, the J end by 3 bases, with 10 bases between. The CDR3 nucleotides read TGTGCCAGCAGCTTGTTTCAGCCGACAGATACGCAGTATTTT. Amino acid sequence: CASSLFQPTDTQYF.

The chain recombines TRBV9 with TRBJ2-7; 10 bases align to TRBD2. The CDR3 contains 15 residues. V was clipped by 4 bases and J by 1 base; unmatched bases: 5. Per germline, CDR1 SGDLS and CDR2 YYNGEE. For the CDR3, the DNA is TGTGCCAGCAGCATGGATAGCGGGAGGTCCTACGAGCAGTACTTC. This gives the protein CASSMDSGRSYEQYF.

This clone was counted only a few times. J is TRBJ1-1 and V is TRBV30; possibly TRBD1 for D (5 bases). Germline loops: CDR1 GTSNPN, CDR2 SVGIG (reference sequence). The CDR3 spans 11 residues. Trimming stripped 3 bases from V and 10 bases from J, with 12 bases between. The CDR3 reads CAWSGRQLAFF. CDR3 sequence (DNA): TGTGCCTGGAGCGGAAGACAGTTAGCTTTCTTT.

This chain connects TRBV9 to TRBJ2-1; 9 bases are a match to TRBD2. The CDR3 totals 15 residues. V shed 3 bases, J shed 9 bases, and the junction held 10 bases outside the gene matches. The germline gives CDR1 SGDLS, CDR2 YYNGEE. CDR3 loop: CASSDVAGGPSEQFF. The CDR3 coding sequence is TGTGCCAGCAGCGACGTCGCGGGAGGGCCAAGTGAGCAGTTCTTC.

V usage is TRBV18 and J usage is TRBJ1-4; 10 bases align to TRBD1. Per germline, CDR1 KGHSH and CDR2 LQKENI. The V segment lost 6 bases and the J segment 6 bases; nucleotides outside the gene matches: 10. CDR3 size: 16 residues. The CDR3 nucleotides read TGTGCCAGCTCTCCTCTTGCGACAGGGGGCCATGAAAAACTGTTTTTT. It codes for CASSPLATGGHEKLFF.

V usage is TRBV20-1 and J usage is TRBJ2-1, with D hard to call. Germline CDR1 reads DFQATT; CDR2 reads SNEGSKA (reference sequence). CDR3 length: 11 amino acids. V dropped 7 bases and J dropped 2 bases, with 6 bases sitting between them. In DNA form, the CDR3 reads TGCAGTGGCTTCGCCTACAATGAGCAGTTCTTC. This gives the protein CSGFAYNEQFF.

J is TRBJ1-1 and V is TRBV29-1; TRBD1 is a possible D gene (5 bases). From germline, CDR1 is SQVTM and CDR2 ANQGSEA. The CDR3 runs to 15 residues. V was cut by 1 base and J by 4 bases, with 16 bases left in between. CDR3 sequence reads: CSVEVQRHGGTEAFF. The CDR3 DNA is TGCAGCGTTGAAGTACAACGGCACGGGGGCACTGAAGCTTTCTTT. Filled out from reference TRBV29-1 and TRBJ1-1, the complete variable domain reads SAVISQKPSRDICQRGTSLTIQCQVDSQVTMMFWYRQQPGQSLTLIATANQGSEATYESGFVIDKFPISRPNLTFSTLTVSNMSPEDSSIYLCSVEVQRHGGTEAFFGQGTRLTVV.

V and J are TRBV6-6 and TRBJ2-7; 7 positions agree with TRBD2. The germline V gene has CDR1 MNHNY and CDR2 SVGAGI (reference sequence). The CDR3 spans 15 residues. Trimming removed 6 bases from V and 6 bases from J; junction bases left unmatched: 14. The CDR3 region is CASSWPQAGNFEQYF. CDR3 bases: TGTGCCAGCAGCTGGCCCCAAGCGGGAAACTTCGAGCAGTACTTC.

V and J are TRBV5-4 and TRBJ1-4; D is ambiguous. Trimming shortened V by 0 bases and J by 7 bases, and 4 bases separated the two germline ends. CDR1 and CDR2 (germline): SGHNT, YYREEE (reference sequence). The CDR3 loop spans 12 amino acids. CDR3 region: CASSLEAEKLFF. CDR3 coding DNA: TGTGCCAGCAGCTTGGAAGCTGAAAAACTGTTTTTT.

The chain has TRBV5-1 and TRBJ2-1; 9 nucleotides agree with TRBD1. Trimming cost V 6 bases and J 1 base; bases outside gene matches: 5. Germline CDR1 is SGHRS and CDR2 is YFSETQ. CDR3 length: 15 residues. The CDR3 reads CASTGTGNSYNEQFF. The CDR3 coding sequence is TGCGCCAGCACCGGGACAGGGAATTCCTACAATGAGCAGTTCTTC.

The chain employs TRBV6-5 and TRBJ2-7; the D gene is possibly TRBD2 (5 bases). Trimming pared 0 bases from V and 0 bases from J, leaving 9 bases between. Germline V gives CDR1 MNHEY, CDR2 SVGAGI. The CDR3 consists of 15 residues. The CDR3, as DNA: TGTGCCAGCAGTTACTCGACGGGGAGCTCCTACGAGCAGTACTTC. Translated: CASSYSTGSSYEQYF.

The rearrangement uses TRBV9 and TRBJ1-1, with D maybe TRBD1 (5 bases). The CDR3 length is 14 residues. Per germline, CDR1 SGDLS and CDR2 YYNGEE. Trimming shortened V by 4 bases and J by 1 base, and 11 bases separated the two germline ends. CDR3 nucleotide sequence: TGTGCCAGCAGCTACGGGACCTCGAACACTGAAGCTTTCTTT. It encodes CASSYGTSNTEAFF.

This clone showed up just a few times. The genes are TRBV28 and TRBJ1-4; unclear D gene. The CDR3 sequence is 13 residues long. Between the trimmed V and J ends, which lost 8 bases and 2 bases, there was a span of 9 bases. Germline V CDR1 and CDR2: MDHEN, SYDVKM. This CDR3 is CASEERTNEKLFF. In nucleotides, the CDR3 is TGTGCCAGCGAAGAACGGACTAATGAAAAACTGTTTTTT.

The chain employs TRBV6-1 and TRBJ2-7, with D perhaps matching TRBD1 (6 bases). This CDR3 region has 13 residues. Germline lookup yields CDR1 MNHNS and CDR2 SASEGT. Trimming removed 5 bases at V and 4 bases at J, with 12 bases between. The CDR3 DNA is TGTGCCAGCAGTTCTGGACAGCAGTACGAGCAGTACTTC. It is translated as CASSSGQQYEQYF.

This clone was detected a few times. The chain couples TRBV6-5 to TRBJ1-4, with D possibly TRBD1 on 6 matching bases. The V end was cut by 7 bases, the J end by 3 bases, with 15 bases between. The CDR3 is 15 residues long. Germline V CDR1 and CDR2: MNHEY, SVGAGI. CDR3 sequence reads: CASNKGGGSNEKLFF. DNA of the CDR3: TGTGCCAGCAATAAAGGAGGGGGATCTAATGAAAAACTGTTTTTT.